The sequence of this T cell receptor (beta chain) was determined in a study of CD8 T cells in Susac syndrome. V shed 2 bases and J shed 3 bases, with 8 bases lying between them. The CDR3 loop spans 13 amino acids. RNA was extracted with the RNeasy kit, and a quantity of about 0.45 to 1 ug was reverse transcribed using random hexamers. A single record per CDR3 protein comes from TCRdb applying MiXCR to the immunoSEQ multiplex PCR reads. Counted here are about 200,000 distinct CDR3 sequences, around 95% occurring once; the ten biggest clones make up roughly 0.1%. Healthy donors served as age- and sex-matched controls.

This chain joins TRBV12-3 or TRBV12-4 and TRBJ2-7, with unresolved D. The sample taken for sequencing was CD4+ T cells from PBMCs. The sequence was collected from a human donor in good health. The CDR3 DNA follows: TGTGCCAGCAGTTTATCATACAGCTACGAGCAGTACGTC. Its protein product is CASSLSYSYEQYV.